The 14 T cell receptor beta chains below all came from one sample that was sequenced in a study of T cell responses to AZD1222 COVID-19 vaccine. Some clones are missing from TCRdb's copy, which holds only in-frame ones; the method was immunoSEQ multiplex PCR. The sample has over 150,000 clones, about 86% seen once; the top ten hold approximately 0.5%. Specimen: peripheral blood, collected on day 0 of AZD1222 vaccination. The receptors come from an adult in good health.

V and J are TRBV9 and TRBJ2-2; D ambiguous. From germline, CDR1 is SGDLS and CDR2 YYNGEE. V was trimmed by 3 bases and J by 7 bases, leaving 16 bases between them. CDR3 size: 15 residues. The CDR3 DNA is TGTGCCAGCAGCGCGCCCTTAGGAAGGGTCGGGGAGCTGTTTTTT. This encodes CASSAPLGRVGELFF. Looking up the rest from reference TRBV9 and TRBJ2-2 gives the full variable domain: DSGVTQTPKHLITATGQRVTLRCSPRSGDLSVYWYQQSLDQGLQFLIQYYNGEERAKGNILERFSAQQFPDLHSELNLSSLELGDSALYFCASSAPLGRVGELFFGEGSRLTVL.

This chain uses TRBV28 with TRBJ2-5, with 10 bases aligning to TRBD2. Germline loops: CDR1 MDHEN, CDR2 SYDVKM. With 1 base clipped from V and 2 bases from J, the junction kept 4 bases outside the gene matches. The CDR3 spans 16 residues. CDR3 DNA: TGTGCCAGCAGTTTATCTCTTAGCGGGGGGCAAGAGACCCAGTACTTC. Amino acids: CASSLSLSGGQETQYF.

V and J are TRBV28 and TRBJ1-1, with D perhaps TRBD1 (5 bases). Trimming removed 11 bases at V and 4 bases at J, with 14 bases between. Per germline, CDR1 MDHEN and CDR2 SYDVKM. The CDR3 has 12 amino acids. The CDR3: CAGQGVGTEAFF. Here the CDR3 DNA reads TGTGCCGGGCAGGGCGTGGGCACTGAAGCTTTCTTT.

This sequence joins TRBV15 and TRBJ2-3; 9 nucleotides agree with TRBD2. The V gene's germline CDR1 is LNHNV and CDR2 YYDKDF (reference sequence). V shed 5 bases and J 2 bases; nucleotides not matched to a gene: 8. The CDR3 length is 16 residues. CDR3 coding DNA: TGTGCCACCAGCCGACGGACTAGCGCCTTCACAGATACGCAGTATTTT. Its protein is CATSRRTSAFTDTQYF.

The chain combines TRBV7-8 with TRBJ1-2; 7 nucleotides line up with TRBD1. Germline loops: CDR1 SGHVS, CDR2 FQNEAQ. This CDR3 has 15 residues. The trim removed 5 bases at V and 8 bases at J, leaving 14 bases unmatched. The DNA of the CDR3 is TGTGCCAGCAGCCCCTCAGACAGGAGAGGGGGCGGCTACACCTTC. As protein: CASSPSDRRGGGYTF.

The chain uses TRBV30 and TRBJ1-2; D unresolved. This CDR3 region has 12 residues. Germline CDR1 GTSNPN, CDR2 SVGIG (reference sequence). The CDR3 DNA follows: TGTGGGCGGCAAACTCTGGGCCATGGCTACACCTTC. Translated, it gives CGRQTLGHGYTF.

This chain connects TRBV28 to TRBJ1-5, with D perhaps TRBD1 (5 bases). CDR3 length: 13 amino acids. The germline gives CDR1 MDHEN, CDR2 SYDVKM. Trimming stripped 8 bases from V and 0 bases from J, with 8 bases between. CDR3 nucleotides: TGTGCCAGCCGAGGGGTTAGCAATCAGCCCCAGCATTTT. This codes for CASRGVSNQPQHF.

The chain employs TRBV30 and TRBJ2-7; D remains unclear. V gave up 4 bases and J gave up 0 bases, with 13 bases separating them. The CDR3 consists of 14 residues. Germline V gene sequence: CDR1 GTSNPN, CDR2 SVGIG (reference sequence). Written as DNA, the CDR3 is TGTGCCTGGAAAAAGGACCGAAGCTCCTACGAGCAGTACTTC. As protein: CAWKKDRSSYEQYF.

The genes are TRBV6-5 and TRBJ2-7; D is perhaps TRBD1 (6 bases). Germline V gene lookup returns CDR1 MNHEY and CDR2 SVGAGI. The CDR3 extends over 14 amino acids. The V end was cut by 6 bases, the J end by 3 bases, with 15 bases between. CDR3 loop: CASRPGTSFYEQYF. CDR3 coding DNA: TGTGCCAGCAGACCCGGGACAAGTTTCTACGAGCAGTACTTC.

V usage is TRBV10-1 and J usage is TRBJ1-6; 8 bases line up with TRBD1. Per germline, CDR1 WNHNN and CDR2 SYGVQD (reference sequence). CDR3 length equals 14 residues. V shed 6 bases, J shed 7 bases, and the junction held 5 bases outside the gene matches. This CDR3 is CASRGQGRNSPLHF. For the CDR3, the DNA is TGCGCCAGCAGAGGACAGGGAAGAAATTCACCCCTCCACTTT.

The chain recombines TRBV5-1 with TRBJ1-1, with D perhaps TRBD1 (6 bases). This CDR3 has 14 residues. Trimming removed 4 bases at V and 2 bases at J, with 12 bases between. Germline V gene data show CDR1 as SGHRS and CDR2 as YFSETQ. The CDR3: CASSEGQPNTEAFF. CDR3 coding DNA: TGCGCCAGCAGCGAAGGACAGCCCAACACTGAAGCTTTCTTT.

The rearrangement joins TRBV18 to TRBJ2-5; D perhaps matches TRBD1 (6 bases). Germline loops: CDR1 KGHSH, CDR2 LQKENI. The V and J ends lost 2 bases and 4 bases respectively, with 11 bases between them. The CDR3 is 14 amino acids. The CDR3 loop is CASSPRDKGETQYF. The CDR3 region has the DNA TGTGCCAGCTCACCAAGGGACAAGGGAGAGACCCAGTACTTC.

In its sample, this clone was seen once. V usage is TRBV6-1 and J usage is TRBJ2-7; 9 nucleotides align to TRBD1. V was clipped by 3 bases and J by 5 bases; unmatched bases: 8. The V gene's germline CDR1 is MNHNS and CDR2 SASEGT. The CDR3 loop spans 15 amino acids. The CDR3 DNA follows: TGTGCCAGCAGTGAGAGGACAGGGGTGAGACACGAGCAGTACTTC. This translates into CASSERTGVRHEQYF.

The genes are TRBV7-3 and TRBJ2-5; possibly TRBD1 for D (6 bases). Per the germline V gene, CDR1 is SGHTA and CDR2 is FQGTGA. V lost 4 bases and J lost 1, with 16 bases in between. This CDR3 is 16 amino acids long. The CDR3 nucleotides are TGTGCCAGCAGCTCCTCAGGGGCAAGGTTCCAAGAGACCCAGTACTTC. Its translation: CASSSSGARFQETQYF. The whole variable domain, remainder taken from reference TRBV7-3 and TRBJ2-5, is GAGVSQTPSNKVTEKGKYVELRCDPISGHTALYWYRQSLGQGPEFLIYFQGTGAADDSGLPNDRFFAVRPEGSVSTLKIQRTERGDSAVYLCASSSSGARFQETQYFGPGTRLLVL.